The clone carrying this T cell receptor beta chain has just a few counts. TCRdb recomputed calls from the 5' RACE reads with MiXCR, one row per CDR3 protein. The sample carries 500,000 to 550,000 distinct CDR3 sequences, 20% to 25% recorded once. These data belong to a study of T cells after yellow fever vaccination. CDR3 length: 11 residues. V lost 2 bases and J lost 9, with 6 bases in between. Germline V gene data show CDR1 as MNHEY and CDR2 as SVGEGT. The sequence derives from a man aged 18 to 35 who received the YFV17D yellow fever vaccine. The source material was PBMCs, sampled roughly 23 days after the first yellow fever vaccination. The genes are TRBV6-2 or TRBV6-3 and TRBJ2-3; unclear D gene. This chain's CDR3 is CASSYLGTQYF. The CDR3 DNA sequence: TGTGCCAGCAGTTACCTGGGAACGCAGTATTTT.